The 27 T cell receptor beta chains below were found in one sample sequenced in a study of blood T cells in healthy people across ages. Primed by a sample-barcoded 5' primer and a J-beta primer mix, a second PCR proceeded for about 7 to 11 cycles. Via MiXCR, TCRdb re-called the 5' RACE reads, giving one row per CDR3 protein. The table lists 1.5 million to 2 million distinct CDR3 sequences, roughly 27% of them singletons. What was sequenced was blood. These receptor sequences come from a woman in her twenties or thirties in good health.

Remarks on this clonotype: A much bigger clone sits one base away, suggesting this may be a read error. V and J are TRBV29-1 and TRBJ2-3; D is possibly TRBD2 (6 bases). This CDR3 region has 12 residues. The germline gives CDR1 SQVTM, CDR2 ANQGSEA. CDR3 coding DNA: TGCAGCGTTGCCCAGGGAGGAGATGCGCAGTATTTT. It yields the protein CSVAQGGDAQYF.

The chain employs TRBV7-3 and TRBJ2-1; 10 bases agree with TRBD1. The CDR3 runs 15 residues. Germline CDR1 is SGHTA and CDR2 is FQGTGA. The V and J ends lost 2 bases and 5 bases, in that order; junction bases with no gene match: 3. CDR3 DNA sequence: TGTGCCAGCAGCTTACGGGGGACAGGGGACAATGAGCAGTTCTTC. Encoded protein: CASSLRGTGDNEQFF.

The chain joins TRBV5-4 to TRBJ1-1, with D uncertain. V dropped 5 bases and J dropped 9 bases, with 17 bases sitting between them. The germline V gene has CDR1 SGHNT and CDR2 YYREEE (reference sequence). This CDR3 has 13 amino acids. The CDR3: CASSAAEGGQAFF. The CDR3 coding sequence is TGTGCCAGCAGTGCGGCGGAGGGAGGGCAAGCTTTCTTT.

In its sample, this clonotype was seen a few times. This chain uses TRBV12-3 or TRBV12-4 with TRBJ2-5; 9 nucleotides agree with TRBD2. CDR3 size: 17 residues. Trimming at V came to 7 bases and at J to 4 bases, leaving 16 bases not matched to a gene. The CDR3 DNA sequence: TGTGCCAGCACCCATATTAAACGGCGGGGGGGCACAGAGACCCAGTACTTC. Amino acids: CASTHIKRRGGTETQYF.

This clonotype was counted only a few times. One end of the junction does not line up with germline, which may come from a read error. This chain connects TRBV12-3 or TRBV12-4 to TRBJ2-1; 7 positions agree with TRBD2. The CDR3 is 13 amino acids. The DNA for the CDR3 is TGTGCCGGCAGTGCGCCGGGGGGCAATGAGCAGTTCTTC. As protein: CAGSAPGGNEQFF.

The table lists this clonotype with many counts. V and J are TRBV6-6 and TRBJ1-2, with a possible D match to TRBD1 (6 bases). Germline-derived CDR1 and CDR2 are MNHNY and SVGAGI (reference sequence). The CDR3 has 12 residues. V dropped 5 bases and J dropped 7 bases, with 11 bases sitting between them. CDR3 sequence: CASSPNRVGYTF. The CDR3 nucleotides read TGTGCCAGCAGTCCTAACAGGGTTGGCTACACCTTC.

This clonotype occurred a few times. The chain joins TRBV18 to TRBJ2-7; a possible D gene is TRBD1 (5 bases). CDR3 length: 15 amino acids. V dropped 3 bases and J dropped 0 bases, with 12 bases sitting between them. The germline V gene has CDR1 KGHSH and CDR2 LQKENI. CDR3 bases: TGTGCCAGCTCACCTGGAGACAGTTACTCCTACGAGCAGTACTTC. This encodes CASSPGDSYSYEQYF.

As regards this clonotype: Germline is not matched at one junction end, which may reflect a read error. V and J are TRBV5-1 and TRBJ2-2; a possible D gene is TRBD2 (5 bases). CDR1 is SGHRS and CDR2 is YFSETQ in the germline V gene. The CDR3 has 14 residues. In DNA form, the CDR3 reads TGCGCCAGTTGTGACTTCCTGAACACCGGGGAGCCGTTTTTT. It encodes CASCDFLNTGEPFF.

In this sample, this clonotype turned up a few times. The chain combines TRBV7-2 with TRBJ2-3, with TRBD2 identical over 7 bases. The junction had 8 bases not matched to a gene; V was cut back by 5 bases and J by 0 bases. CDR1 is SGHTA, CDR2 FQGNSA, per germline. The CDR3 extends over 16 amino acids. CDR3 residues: CASSPAGLTSTDTQYF. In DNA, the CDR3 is TGTGCCAGCAGCCCAGCGGGACTAACTAGCACAGATACGCAGTATTTT.

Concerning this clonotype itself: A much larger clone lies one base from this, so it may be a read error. For the CDR3, the DNA is TGTGCCGGCAGCCCCGCCGGGACAGGGGGCTACGAGCAGTACTTC. This codes for CAGSPAGTGGYEQYF. V usage is TRBV28 and J usage is TRBJ2-7; 11 positions agree with TRBD1. The CDR3 runs to 15 residues. Germline-derived CDR1 and CDR2 are MDHEN and SYDVKM.

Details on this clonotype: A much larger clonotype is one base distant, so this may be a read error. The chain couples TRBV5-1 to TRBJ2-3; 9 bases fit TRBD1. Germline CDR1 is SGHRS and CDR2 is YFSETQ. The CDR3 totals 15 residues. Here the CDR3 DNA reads TGCACCAGCAGCCCCCGGACAGGGGACACAGATACGCAGTATTTT. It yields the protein CTSSPRTGDTDTQYF.

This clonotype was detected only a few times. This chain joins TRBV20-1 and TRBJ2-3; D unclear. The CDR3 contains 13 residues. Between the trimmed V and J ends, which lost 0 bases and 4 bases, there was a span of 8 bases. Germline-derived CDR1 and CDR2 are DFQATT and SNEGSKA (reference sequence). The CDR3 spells CSARDSVADTQYF. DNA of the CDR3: TGCAGTGCTAGAGACAGCGTGGCAGATACGCAGTATTTT.

The CDR3 DNA sequence: TGTGCCAGCAGCGACGAACAGGGTAATGAGCAGTTCTTC. Its protein is CASSDEQGNEQFF. The genes are TRBV6-6 and TRBJ2-1, with a weak D call TRBD1 (6 bases). Trimming took 6 bases from V and 7 from J, leaving 13 bases between them. Germline V gene data show CDR1 as MNHNY and CDR2 as SVGAGI (reference sequence). The CDR3 contains 13 residues.

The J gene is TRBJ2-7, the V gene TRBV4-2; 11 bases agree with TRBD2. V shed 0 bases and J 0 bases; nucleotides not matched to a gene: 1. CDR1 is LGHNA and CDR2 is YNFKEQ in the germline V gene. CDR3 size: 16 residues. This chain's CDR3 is CASSQELAGVSYEQYF. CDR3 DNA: TGTGCCAGCAGCCAAGAACTAGCGGGGGTCTCCTACGAGCAGTACTTC.

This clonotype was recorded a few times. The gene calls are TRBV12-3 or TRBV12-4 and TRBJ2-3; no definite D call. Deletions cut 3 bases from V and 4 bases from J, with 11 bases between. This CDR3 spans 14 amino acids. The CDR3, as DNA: TGTGCCAGCAGTTTTCCGCGATATCCAGATACGCAGTATTTT. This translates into CASSFPRYPDTQYF.

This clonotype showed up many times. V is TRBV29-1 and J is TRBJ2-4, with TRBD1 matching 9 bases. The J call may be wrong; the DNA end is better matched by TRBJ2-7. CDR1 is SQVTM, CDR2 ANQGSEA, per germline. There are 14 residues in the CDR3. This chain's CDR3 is CSVDLEGQGREQYF. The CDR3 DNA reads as TGCAGCGTTGATCTGGAGGGACAGGGCCGCGAGCAGTACTTC.

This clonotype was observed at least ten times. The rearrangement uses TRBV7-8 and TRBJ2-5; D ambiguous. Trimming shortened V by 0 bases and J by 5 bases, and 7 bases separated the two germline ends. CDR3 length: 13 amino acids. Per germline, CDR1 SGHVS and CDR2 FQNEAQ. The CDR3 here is CASSLADVETQYF. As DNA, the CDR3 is TGTGCCAGCAGCTTAGCAGATGTCGAGACCCAGTACTTC. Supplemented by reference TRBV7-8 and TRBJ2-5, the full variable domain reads GAGVSQSPRYKVAKRGQDVALRCDPISGHVSLFWYQQALGQGPEFLTYFQNEAQLDKSGLPSDRFFAERPEGSVSTLKIQRTQQEDSAVYLCASSLADVETQYFGPGTRLLVL.

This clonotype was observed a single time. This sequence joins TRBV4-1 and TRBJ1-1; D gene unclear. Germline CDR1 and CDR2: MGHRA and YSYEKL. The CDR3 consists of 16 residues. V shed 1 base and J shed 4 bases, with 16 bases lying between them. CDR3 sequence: CASSQVNKKGGTEAFF. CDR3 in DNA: TGCGCCAGCAGCCAAGTAAACAAGAAGGGTGGCACTGAAGCTTTCTTT.

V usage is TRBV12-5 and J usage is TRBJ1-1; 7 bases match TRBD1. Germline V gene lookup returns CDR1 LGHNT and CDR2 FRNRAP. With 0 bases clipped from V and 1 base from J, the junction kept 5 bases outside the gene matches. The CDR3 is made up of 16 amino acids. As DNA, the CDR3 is TGTGCTAGTGGTTTGGTACCGGGACAGAAGAACACTGAAGCTTTCTTT. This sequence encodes CASGLVPGQKNTEAFF.

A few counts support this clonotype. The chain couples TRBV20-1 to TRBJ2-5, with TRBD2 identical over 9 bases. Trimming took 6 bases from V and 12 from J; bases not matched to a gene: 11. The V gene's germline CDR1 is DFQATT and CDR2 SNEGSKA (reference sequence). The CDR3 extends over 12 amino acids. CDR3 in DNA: TGCAGTGCCCGGGCTAGCGGGGATGTAAAGTACTTC. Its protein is CSARASGDVKYF.

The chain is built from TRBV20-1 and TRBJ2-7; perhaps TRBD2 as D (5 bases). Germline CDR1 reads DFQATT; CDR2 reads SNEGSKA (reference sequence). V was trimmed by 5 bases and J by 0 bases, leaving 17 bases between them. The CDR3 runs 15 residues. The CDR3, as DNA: TGCAGTGCTCGTCCCGGGGTAGTCAGCTCCTACGAGCAGTACTTC. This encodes CSARPGVVSSYEQYF.

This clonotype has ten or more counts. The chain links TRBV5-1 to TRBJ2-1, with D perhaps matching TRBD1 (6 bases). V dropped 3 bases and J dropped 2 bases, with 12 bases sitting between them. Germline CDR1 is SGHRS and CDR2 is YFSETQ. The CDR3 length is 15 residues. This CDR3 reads CASSSPGHTYNEQFF. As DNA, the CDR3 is TGCGCCAGCAGCTCCCCGGGACACACCTACAATGAGCAGTTCTTC.

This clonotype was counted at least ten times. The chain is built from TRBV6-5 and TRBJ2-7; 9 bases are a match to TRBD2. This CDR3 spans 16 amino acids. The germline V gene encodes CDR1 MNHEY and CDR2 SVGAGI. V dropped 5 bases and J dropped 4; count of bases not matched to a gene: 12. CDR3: CASSPGGGRAIYEQYF. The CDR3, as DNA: TGTGCCAGCAGTCCTGGGGGCGGGAGGGCCATTTACGAGCAGTACTTC.

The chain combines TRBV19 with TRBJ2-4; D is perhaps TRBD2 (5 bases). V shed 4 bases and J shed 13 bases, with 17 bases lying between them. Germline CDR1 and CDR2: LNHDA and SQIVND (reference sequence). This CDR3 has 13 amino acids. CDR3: CASSTLLGWEQYF. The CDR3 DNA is TGTGCCAGTAGTACCCTCCTGGGGTGGGAGCAGTACTTC.

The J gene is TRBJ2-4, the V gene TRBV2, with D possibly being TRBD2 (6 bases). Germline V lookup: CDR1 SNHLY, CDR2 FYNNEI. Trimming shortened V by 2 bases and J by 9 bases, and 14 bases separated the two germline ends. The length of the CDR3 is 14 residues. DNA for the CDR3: TGTGCCAGCAGTGAAATGGCTAGGAGGGGCATTCAGTACTTC. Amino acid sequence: CASSEMARRGIQYF.

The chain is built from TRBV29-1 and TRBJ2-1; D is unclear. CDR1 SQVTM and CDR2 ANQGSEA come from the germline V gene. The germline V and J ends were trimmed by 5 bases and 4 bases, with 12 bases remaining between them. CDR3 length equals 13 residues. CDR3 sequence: CSVKAYSYNEQFF. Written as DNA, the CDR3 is TGCAGCGTTAAGGCGTACTCATACAATGAGCAGTTCTTC.

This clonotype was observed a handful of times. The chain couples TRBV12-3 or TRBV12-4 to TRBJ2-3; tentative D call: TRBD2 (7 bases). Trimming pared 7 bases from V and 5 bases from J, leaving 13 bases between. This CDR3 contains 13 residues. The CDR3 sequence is CASMGGRVDTQYF. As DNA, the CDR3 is TGTGCCAGCATGGGGGGGCGGGTAGATACGCAGTATTTT.